These 16 T cell receptor beta chains originate from one sample sequenced in a study of blood T cells in healthy people across ages. Together with a sample-barcoded 5' primer, a J-beta primer mix was included in a second PCR lasting roughly 6 to 12 cycles. TCRdb re-called the 5' RACE reads with MiXCR, one entry per CDR3 protein. The sample holds approximately 690,000 distinct CDR3 sequences, 58% seen once. Sequenced input: blood. The receptors shown here come from a man in his fifties or sixties in good health.

There are a few counts of this clonotype. CDR3 DNA sequence: TGCAGCGTTGAAGATTGGGGTGAGAATGGCTACACCTTC. Protein product: CSVEDWGENGYTF. The gene calls are TRBV29-1 and TRBJ1-2, with D unresolved. The CDR3 is 13 amino acids. V lost 0 bases to trimming and J lost 6 bases, with 11 bases between them. CDR1 SQVTM and CDR2 ANQGSEA come from the germline V gene.

J is TRBJ2-7 and V is TRBV9; perhaps D is TRBD1 or TRBD2 (5 bases each). Germline V lookup: CDR1 SGDLS, CDR2 YYNGEE. V was trimmed by 4 bases and J by 4 bases, leaving 21 bases between them. The CDR3 extends over 16 amino acids. The CDR3 is CASSSNPGQGRYEQYF. The CDR3 nucleotides read TGTGCCAGCAGCTCCAACCCGGGGCAGGGCAGGTACGAGCAGTACTTC.

CDR3 residues: CASSFRGGAMDEQYF. CDR3 DNA sequence: TGTGCCAGCAGCTTCCGCGGGGGGGCCATGGACGAGCAGTACTTC. V usage is TRBV7-8 and J usage is TRBJ2-7, with 9 bases that match TRBD2. This CDR3 contains 15 residues. The germline CDR1 and CDR2 sequences are SGHVS and FQNEAQ. Trimming cost V 3 bases and J 5 bases; bases outside gene matches: 8.

This chain links TRBV10-3 with TRBJ2-7; D not certain. The CDR3 contains 12 residues. The V end was cut by 6 bases, the J end by 2 bases, with 8 bases between. CDR1 and CDR2 (germline): ENHRY, SYGVKD. CDR3 sequence (DNA): TGTGCCATCAGGGACCAGGCCTACGAGCAGTACTTC. Its protein product is CAIRDQAYEQYF.

In its sample, this clonotype was seen a few times. The gene calls are TRBV7-2 and TRBJ1-4; TRBD1 is a possible D gene (5 bases). The CDR3 extends over 14 amino acids. The germline CDR1 and CDR2 sequences are SGHTA and FQGNSA. V lost 8 bases and J 4 bases, leaving 14 bases between the germline ends. The DNA for the CDR3 is TGTGCCAGCCGCAGGGACGGACATAATGAAAAACTGTTTTTT. This sequence encodes CASRRDGHNEKLFF. The variable domain in full, completed from reference TRBV7-2 and TRBJ1-4, reads GAGVSQSPSNKVTEKGKDVELRCDPISGHTALYWYRQSLGQGLEFLIYFQGNSAPDKSGLPSDRFSAERTGGSVSTLTIQRTQQEDSAVYLCASRRDGHNEKLFFGSGTQLSVL.

This chain connects TRBV29-1 to TRBJ1-1, with D uncertain. The CDR3 covers 12 residues. The ends were cut back, 7 bases at V and 0 bases at J, with 9 bases in the middle. The germline CDR1 and CDR2 sequences are SQVTM and ANQGSEA. In nucleotides, the CDR3 is TGCAGCGGGGGAGGGTTGAACACTGAAGCTTTCTTT. Protein product: CSGGGLNTEAFF.

J is TRBJ2-5 and V is TRBV4-2; TRBD2 agrees at 9 bases. Germline-derived CDR1 and CDR2 are LGHNA and YNFKEQ. The CDR3 extends over 16 amino acids. V lost 4 bases and J lost 2; bases outside the gene matches: 8. This chain's CDR3 is CASSLVLAGLQETQYF. In DNA form, the CDR3 reads TGTGCCAGCAGCCTCGTCCTAGCGGGGTTACAAGAGACCCAGTACTTC.

The chain recombines TRBV3-1 with TRBJ1-6; D is uncertain. The CDR3 covers 15 residues. V was pared by 6 bases and J by 10 bases, with 19 bases between. Germline V gene lookup returns CDR1 LGHDT and CDR2 YNNKEL (reference sequence). The chain's CDR3 is CASSPQPRATSPLHF. In DNA form, the CDR3 reads TGTGCCAGCAGTCCCCAACCCCGGGCCACCTCACCCCTCCACTTT.

The V call is TRBV12-3 or TRBV12-4, the J call TRBJ1-2, with TRBD1 as a possible D gene (5 bases). The CDR3 is 15 residues long. V dropped 2 bases and J dropped 0 bases, with 10 bases sitting between them. The CDR3 is CASSLTTGPNYGYTF. The CDR3 bases are TGTGCCAGCAGTTTAACTACGGGGCCTAACTATGGCTACACCTTC.

The rearrangement joins TRBV2 to TRBJ2-7, with 13 positions matching TRBD2. The assigned J gene may be wrong: the sequence end matches TRBJ2-5 better. This CDR3 contains 16 residues. Per the germline V gene, CDR1 is SNHLY and CDR2 is FYNNEI. The DNA of the CDR3 is TGTGCCAGCAGCCCTACTAGCGGGGGGGCTTTTGAGACCCAGTACTTC. Its protein is CASSPTSGGAFETQYF.

The genes are TRBV7-8 and TRBJ1-2; 9 bases are a match to TRBD1. Trimming removed 4 bases from V and 6 bases from J; junction bases left unmatched: 6. The germline V gene has CDR1 SGHVS and CDR2 FQNEAQ. The CDR3 consists of 14 residues. The CDR3 DNA reads TGTGCCAGCAGCTCAACACAGGGGGCTCATGGCTACACCTTC. This encodes CASSSTQGAHGYTF. The whole variable domain, remainder taken from reference TRBV7-8 and TRBJ1-2, is GAGVSQSPRYKVAKRGQDVALRCDPISGHVSLFWYQQALGQGPEFLTYFQNEAQLDKSGLPSDRFFAERPEGSVSTLKIQRTQQEDSAVYLCASSSTQGAHGYTFGSGTRLTVV.

The table lists this clonotype with a few counts. The rearrangement links TRBV20-1 to TRBJ2-3, with D maybe TRBD2 (6 bases). Germline values: CDR1 DFQATT, CDR2 SNEGSKA (reference sequence). This CDR3 spans 14 amino acids. V was pared by 6 bases and J by 1 base, with 14 bases between. CDR3 amino acids: CSAPSSGRTDTQYF. As DNA, the CDR3 is TGCAGTGCCCCCTCGAGCGGGCGCACAGATACGCAGTATTTT.

J is TRBJ2-3 and V is TRBV28; 8 bases map to TRBD1. V gave up 6 bases and J gave up 0 bases; unmatched junction bases: 5. Germline CDR1 reads MDHEN; CDR2 reads SYDVKM. CDR3 length: 15 amino acids. The CDR3 spells CASRKQGASTDTQYF. The CDR3 region has the DNA TGTGCCAGCAGGAAGCAGGGGGCGAGCACAGATACGCAGTATTTT.

This chain connects TRBV3-1 to TRBJ2-7; D unresolved. V gave up 0 bases and J gave up 7 bases, with 16 bases separating them. This CDR3 has 15 residues. Germline V CDR1 and CDR2: LGHDT, YNNKEL (reference sequence). The CDR3 DNA sequence: TGTGCCAGCAGCCAAGATGTGGCGGAGAACAATGAGCAGTACTTC. It encodes CASSQDVAENNEQYF.

The V and J genes are TRBV7-9 and TRBJ2-3; 11 positions match TRBD2. The J segment lost 5 bases and the V segment lost 2 bases, leaving 6 bases of the junction unmatched. The CDR3 is 16 residues long. From germline, CDR1 is SEHNR and CDR2 FQNEAQ (reference sequence). The CDR3 region is CASSLKTSGAGDTQYF. In nucleotides, the CDR3 is TGTGCCAGCAGCTTAAAGACTAGCGGGGCAGGAGATACGCAGTATTTT. The variable domain in full, completed from reference TRBV7-9 and TRBJ2-3, reads DTGVSQNPRHKITKRGQNVTFRCDPISEHNRLYWYRQTLGQGPEFLTYFQNEAQLEKSRLLSDRFSAERPKGSFSTLEIQRTEQGDSAMYLCASSLKTSGAGDTQYFGPGTRLTVL.

J is TRBJ2-2 and V is TRBV6-2 or TRBV6-3; TRBD1 matches at 8 bases. CDR3 length: 17 residues. The germline CDR1 and CDR2 sequences are MNHEY and SVGEGT. The ends lost 6 bases at V and 0 bases at J; junction bases unmatched: 9. CDR3 bases: TGTGCCAGCAGACTGCCCCAGGACAGGGCGAACACCGGGGAGCTGTTTTTT. Encoded protein: CASRLPQDRANTGELFF.